The entry below gives a single TCR beta chain sequence along with its context. The antigen is undetermined. The CDR3 covers 19 residues. Trimming cost V 1 base and J 4 bases, with 22 bases left between them. Germline-derived CDR1 and CDR2 are SGHAT and FQNNGV. Repertoires were generated with immunoSEQ multiplex PCR, while TCRdb's copy carries only in-frame clones and drops some. This table holds some 130,000 clones, roughly 93% found once. The sample comes from a study of T cell responses to AZD1222 COVID-19 vaccine. Study observations and caveats: Spike-wide vaccine-associated CD4 TCRs dominated at 160-218 and 743-854.

The source material was peripheral blood, sampled 28 days after the second AZD1222 dose. The sequence was obtained from an adult who received the AZD1222 COVID-19 vaccine. The rearrangement links TRBV11-2 to TRBJ2-2, with a tentative D call TRBD1 (5 bases). The chain's CDR3 is CASSLVLQGQGMSTGELFF. As DNA, the CDR3 is TGTGCCAGCAGCTTAGTCCTTCAGGGCCAGGGTATGAGCACCGGGGAGCTGTTTTTT.